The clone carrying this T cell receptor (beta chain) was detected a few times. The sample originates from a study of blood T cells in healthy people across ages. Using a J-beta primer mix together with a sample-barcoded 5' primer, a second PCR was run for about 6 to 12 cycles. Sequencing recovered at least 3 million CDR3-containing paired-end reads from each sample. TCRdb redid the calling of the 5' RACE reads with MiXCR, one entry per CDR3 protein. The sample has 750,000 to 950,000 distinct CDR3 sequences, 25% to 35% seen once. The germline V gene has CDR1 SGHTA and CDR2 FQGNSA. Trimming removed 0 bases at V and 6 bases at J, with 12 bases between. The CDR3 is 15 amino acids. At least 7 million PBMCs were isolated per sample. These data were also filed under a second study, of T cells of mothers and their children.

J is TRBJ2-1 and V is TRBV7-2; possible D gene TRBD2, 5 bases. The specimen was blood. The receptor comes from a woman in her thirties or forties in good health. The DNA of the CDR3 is TGTGCCAGCAGCTTAGCAGCCGGAGGCTTCAATGAGCAGTTCTTC. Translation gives CASSLAAGGFNEQFF.